This T cell receptor beta chain was identified during a study of T cell repertoires in cytomegalovirus infection. Whole-study context: Matching HLA type, along with CMV infection, was indicated by public TCR beta signatures. Findings and caveats of the study: Within the response measured ex vivo, HLA-C-restricted CMV-specific TCR beta clonotypes were dominant.

This clonotype was seen many times. The antigen remains undetermined. TCRdb passed the reads through MiXCR, listing each CDR3 protein once. The table lists a few hundred thousand distinct CDR3 sequences, 15% to 20% of them singletons, with 12% in the top ten. V lost 7 bases to trimming and J lost 4 bases; unmatched junction nucleotides: 9. The CDR3 runs to 15 residues. Looked up from germline, CDR1 is SEHNR and CDR2 is FQNEAQ (reference sequence). The specimen was PBMCs. The rearrangement joins TRBV7-9 to TRBJ2-5; 10 nucleotides agree with TRBD1. The sequence came from a human donor in good health (CMV status not recorded). Some clones in this sample may be carry-over from other donors' samples. The CDR3 DNA reads TGTGCCAGCACCCTTGGACAGGGGGGTCGAGAGACCCAGTACTTC. Protein sequence: CASTLGQGGRETQYF.